This T cell receptor beta chain was recorded in a study of blood T cell repertoires in COVID-19. Assay: immunoSEQ multiplex PCR; the TCRdb copy retains only in-frame clones and omits some. The sample gives about 210,000 clones, 70% to 90% of which show up once; about a tenth is in the top ten. The ends were cut back, 7 bases at V and 1 base at J, with 14 bases in the middle. This CDR3 is 15 amino acids long. Per germline, CDR1 SGHDN and CDR2 FVKESK. This clonotype was sampled from a man aged 40-49 years who had recovered from COVID-19. The chain recombines TRBV14 with TRBJ2-1, with D possibly being TRBD2 (6 bases). The sample consisted of PBMCs or T cells enriched from blood (not recorded which). As DNA, the CDR3 is TGTGCCAGCACCCGAATGACTAGTTCCTACAATGAGCAGTTCTTC. Encoded protein: CASTRMTSSYNEQFF.